This entry features one T cell receptor (beta chain) sequence. Antigen: not known. The germline V and J ends were trimmed by 5 bases and 4 bases, with 16 bases remaining between them. CDR1 and CDR2 (germline): MNHEY, SVGAGI. The CDR3 extends over 15 amino acids. The sample is drawn from a study of T cell clones after liver transplantation. Study summary: Immunosuppression withdrawal was tried within 2 years after liver transplantation in this trial. TCRbeta sequencing after a pre-transplant mixed lymphocyte reaction identified graft-donor-reactive clones, later tracked in post-transplant blood.

Clones were read by immunoSEQ multiplex PCR, and TCRdb kept only the in-frame ones, dropping some. The sample contains around 120,000 clones, 90% of which appear only once. Overall study results and limits: Low donor cell numbers restricted donor-reactive repertoire measurement in a couple of subjects.

The sequencing here drew on CD4+ T cells from blood, taken 12 months after liver transplant. The V gene is TRBV6-5, the J gene TRBJ2-3; D may be TRBD1 (5 bases). This receptor was obtained from a human patient who received a liver transplant. Some T cells may originate from the graft donor. The CDR3 reads CASSPRAGNSDTQYF. The CDR3 DNA is TGTGCCAGCAGTCCCCGGGCAGGGAACTCAGATACGCAGTATTTT.